A selection of T cell receptor beta chains follows, all from one sample in a study of post-analysis software for immune sequencing data. TCRdb reanalysed the PCR reads using MiXCR and keeps one entry per CDR3 protein. The sample lists over 700,000 distinct CDR3 sequences; roughly 29% were seen once. The sequenced sample consisted of blood. The receptor set was obtained from a girl between 5 and 17 years old with multiple sclerosis. CDR3s include the opening cysteine and the closing phenylalanine or tryptophan. Fields, in order: J gene, clone size, D gene, V gene, CDR3 DNA, CDR3 protein. D genes are given only for firm matches. Not every row has a clone size; where given, it reads once, few, many or a size class.

>TRBJ2-1|few|TRBD1|TRBV6-5
TGTGCCAGCAGTGAAACAGGGGGTTCCTACAATGAGCAGTTCTTC
CASSETGGSYNEQFF
>TRBJ1-6|.|TRBD1|TRBV12-3/TRBV12-4
TGTGCCAGCAGGTCCTACAGGGGGGTTAATTCACCCCTCCACTTT
CASRSYRGVNSPLHF
>TRBJ2-7|many|.|TRBV7-9
TGTGCCAGCAGCTTGGTCGCCTCCTACGAGCAGTACTTC
CASSLVASYEQYF
>TRBJ2-3|few|.|TRBV4-1
TGCGCCAGCAGTCTCGACGGAGTCGATACGCAGTATTTT
CASSLDGVDTQYF
>TRBJ2-4|few|.|TRBV29-1
TGCAGCGTTATCCACAGACAGCGAGGATATGGCATTCAGTACTTC
CSVIHRQRGYGIQYF
>TRBJ1-1|.|.|TRBV28
TGTGCCAGCAGTTTTCATCAGGGGCGGATGAACACTGAAGCTTTCTTT
CASSFHQGRMNTEAFF
>TRBJ1-6|.|.|TRBV20-1
TGCAGTGCGCAGACAGGATGGGGGAATTCACCCCTCCACTTT
CSAQTGWGNSPLHF
>TRBJ2-7|few|.|TRBV28
TGTGCCAGCAGGGGGGGAGGGGACACCTACGAGCAGTACTTC
CASRGGGDTYEQYF
>TRBJ1-2|.|TRBD1|TRBV5-1
TGCGCCAGCAGTCCCGGGGACAGGGGAGAATATGGCTACACCTTC
CASSPGDRGEYGYTF
>TRBJ1-4|few|TRBD1|TRBV29-1
TGCAGCGTTGGGGACAGGGGCGAGTGGCCTAATGAAAAACTGTTTTTT
CSVGDRGEWPNEKLFF
>TRBJ2-1|.|TRBD2|TRBV20-1
TGCAGTGCTAGAGATGGGGCTAGCGGGCAAAAGCAGTTCTTC
CSARDGASGQKQFF
>TRBJ1-5|few|TRBD1|TRBV27
TGTGCCAGCAGTCGACAGGGGGCGACGGGCCAGCCCCAGCATTTT
CASSRQGATGQPQHF
>TRBJ1-2|.|TRBD1|TRBV11-2
TGTGCCAGCAGCTTATATCCCCGAGGACAGGCGATAAATGGCTACACCTTC
CASSLYPRGQAINGYTF
>TRBJ2-1|few|TRBD2|TRBV11-1
TGTGCCAGCGCGACTAGCGGGAGCCCCTCCTACAATGAGCAGTTCTTC
CASATSGSPSYNEQFF
>TRBJ2-7|.|.|TRBV4-3
TGCGCCAGCAGCCAAGATGGAGGGACACCTTCCTACGAGCAGTACTTC
CASSQDGGTPSYEQYF
>TRBJ2-1|.|.|TRBV5-8
TGTGCCAGCAGGCTCCACTACGAGCGGTCGAATGAGCAGTTCTTC
CASRLHYERSNEQFF
>TRBJ2-2|.|.|TRBV5-1
TGCGCCAGCAGCTTGGGGCCGCGGTCCAACACCGGGGAGCTGTTTTTT
CASSLGPRSNTGELFF
>TRBJ1-1|few|TRBD1|TRBV29-1
TGCAGCGTTGTAGGGGGCTGGGGCACTGAAGCTTTCTTT
CSVVGGWGTEAFF
>TRBJ1-5|.|.|TRBV12-3/TRBV12-4
TGTGCCACGTCAGCCGGGGGACGGGGACAGCCCCAGCATTTT
CATSAGGRGQPQHF
>TRBJ2-7|.|.|TRBV20-1
TGCAGTGTTGATCGGTTCGAGCAGTACTTC
CSVDRFEQYF
>TRBJ2-7|.|TRBD2|TRBV27
TGTGCCAGCACCCTAGCGGGAGGGCCTTCCTACGAGCAGTACTTC
CASTLAGGPSYEQYF
>TRBJ2-7|many|TRBD1|TRBV6-5
TGTGCCAGCAGCCAAAGACAGGGGAGCTACGAGCAGTACTTC
CASSQRQGSYEQYF
>TRBJ2-3|.|.|TRBV29-1
TGCAGCGTTGATGTAGGGGACCCCACAGATACGCAGTATTTT
CSVDVGDPTDTQYF
>TRBJ1-2|.|.|TRBV6-6
TGTGCCAGCAGTTACGCTAGGGATGGCTACACCTTC
CASSYARDGYTF